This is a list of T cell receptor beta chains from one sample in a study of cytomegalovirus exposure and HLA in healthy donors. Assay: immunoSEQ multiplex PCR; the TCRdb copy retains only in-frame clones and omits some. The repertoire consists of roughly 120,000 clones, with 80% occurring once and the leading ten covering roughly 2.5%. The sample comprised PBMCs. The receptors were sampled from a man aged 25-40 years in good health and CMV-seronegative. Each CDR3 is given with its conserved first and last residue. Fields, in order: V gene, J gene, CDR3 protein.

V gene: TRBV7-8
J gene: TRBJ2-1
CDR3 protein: CASSRLAGFEQFF

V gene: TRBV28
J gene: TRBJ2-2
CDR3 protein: CASSTQGSWTGELFF

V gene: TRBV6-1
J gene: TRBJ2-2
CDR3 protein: CASSYGGNGELFF

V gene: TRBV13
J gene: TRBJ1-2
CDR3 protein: CASSLGATSANYGYTF

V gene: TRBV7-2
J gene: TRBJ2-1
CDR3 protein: CASTQTGGGANEQFF

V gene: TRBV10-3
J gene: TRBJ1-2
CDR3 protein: CAISEPGRTGAYGYTF

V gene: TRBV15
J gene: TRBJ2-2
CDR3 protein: CATSRSRRINTGELFF

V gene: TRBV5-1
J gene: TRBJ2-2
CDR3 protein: CASSLAGVSGELFF

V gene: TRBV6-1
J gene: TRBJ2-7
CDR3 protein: CASSEALATNSYEQYF

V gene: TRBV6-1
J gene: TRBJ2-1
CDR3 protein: CASSAQGQGASNEQFF

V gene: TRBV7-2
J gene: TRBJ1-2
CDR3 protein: CASSLDRRYGYTF

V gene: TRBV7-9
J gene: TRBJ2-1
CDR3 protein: CASSLVYRRRFHEQFF

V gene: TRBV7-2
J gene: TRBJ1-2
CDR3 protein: CASSSSAYYGYTF

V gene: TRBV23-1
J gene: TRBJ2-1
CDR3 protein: CASSPLRGDSYNEQFF

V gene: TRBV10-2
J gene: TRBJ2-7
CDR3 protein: CASTWTSGYEQYF

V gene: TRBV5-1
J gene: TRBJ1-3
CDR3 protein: CASSDGTFNIIYF

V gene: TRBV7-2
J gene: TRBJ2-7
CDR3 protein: CASSLVVGQGYEQYF

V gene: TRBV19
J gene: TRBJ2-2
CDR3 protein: CASSISLSTGELFF

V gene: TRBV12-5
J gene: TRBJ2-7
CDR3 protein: CASGWTEQYF

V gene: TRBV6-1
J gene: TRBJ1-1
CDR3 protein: CASILVKGFVTEAFF

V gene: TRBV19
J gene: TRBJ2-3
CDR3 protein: CASIGPGGTDTQYF

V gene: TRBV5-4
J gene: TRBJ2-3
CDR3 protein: CASSLERENTDTQYF

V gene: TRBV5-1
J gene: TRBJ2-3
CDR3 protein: CASSLTGTGGFTDTQYF

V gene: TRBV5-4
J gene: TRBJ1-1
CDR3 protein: CASSSNQNTEAFF

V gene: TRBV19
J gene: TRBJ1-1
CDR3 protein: CASIGGYRGQAEAFF

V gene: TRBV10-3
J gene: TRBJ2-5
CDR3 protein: CAISEPTVRETQYF

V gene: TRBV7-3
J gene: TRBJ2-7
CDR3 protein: CASSFTSGGYEQYF

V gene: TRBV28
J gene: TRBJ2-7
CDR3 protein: CASSTAGGPLGEQYF

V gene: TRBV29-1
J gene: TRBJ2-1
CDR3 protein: CSAGTSGSYNEQFF

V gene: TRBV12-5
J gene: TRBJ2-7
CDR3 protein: CASGLVTPQQGFGYEQYF

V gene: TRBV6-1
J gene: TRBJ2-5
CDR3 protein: CASYSGRAGETQYF

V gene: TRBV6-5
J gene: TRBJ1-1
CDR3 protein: CASSYRGQEAFF

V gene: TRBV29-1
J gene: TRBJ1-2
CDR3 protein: CSVGQSYGYTF

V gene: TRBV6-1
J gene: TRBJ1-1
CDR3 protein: CASSVRTAMNTEAFF

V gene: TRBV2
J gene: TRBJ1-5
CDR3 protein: CASSEGGGRSNQPQHF

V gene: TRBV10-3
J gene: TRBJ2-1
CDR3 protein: CAIKGTSGRGYNEQFF